Given below is one T cell receptor beta chain in context. The antigen remains undetermined. The V gene's germline CDR1 is SNHLY and CDR2 FYNNEI. CDR3 length: 13 amino acids. V lost 6 bases and J lost 4, with 10 bases in between. Primed by a sample-barcoded 5' primer and a J-beta primer mix, a second PCR proceeded for about 7 to 11 cycles. MiXCR was run by TCRdb on the 5' RACE reads, yielding one entry per CDR3 protein. The data hold 1.5 million or so distinct CDR3 sequences, with 40% to 50% observed a single time. The data were taken from a study of blood T cells in healthy people across ages. At the level of the study: Template switching caught about one barcoded beta molecule for each two T cells. Study-level points and caveats: Unsorted PBMCs ruled out conclusive naive versus antigen-experienced comparison. Unknown donor CMV status possibly confounded expanded clonotype changes.

The V call is TRBV2, the J call TRBJ2-1; the D gene is possibly TRBD2 (7 bases). This clonotype was obtained from a woman aged 18-29 years in good health. The sequenced material came from blood. The CDR3 sequence is CASRGGRYNEQFF. The CDR3 nucleotides read TGTGCCAGCAGGGGGGGGCGGTACAATGAGCAGTTCTTC.